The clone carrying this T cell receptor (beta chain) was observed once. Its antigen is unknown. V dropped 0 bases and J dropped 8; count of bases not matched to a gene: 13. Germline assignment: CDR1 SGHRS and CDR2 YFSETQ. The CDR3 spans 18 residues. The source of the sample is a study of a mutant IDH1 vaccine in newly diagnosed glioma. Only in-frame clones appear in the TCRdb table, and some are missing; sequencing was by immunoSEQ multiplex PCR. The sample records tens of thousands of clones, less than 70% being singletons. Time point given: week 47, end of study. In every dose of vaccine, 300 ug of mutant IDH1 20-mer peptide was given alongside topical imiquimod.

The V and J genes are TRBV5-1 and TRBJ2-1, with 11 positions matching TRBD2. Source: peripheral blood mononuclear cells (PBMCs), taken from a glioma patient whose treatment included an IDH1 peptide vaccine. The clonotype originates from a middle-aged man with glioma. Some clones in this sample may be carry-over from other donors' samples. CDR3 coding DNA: TGCGCCAGCAGCTTGGGGGATCATAGCGGGGGGGCCTGGGATGAGCAGTTCTTC. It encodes CASSLGDHSGGAWDEQFF.